Listed below are T cell receptor beta chains from one sample, sequenced in a study of blood T cell repertoires in COVID-19. TCRdb's table, derived via immunoSEQ multiplex PCR, lists solely in-frame clones and lacks some. The data show around 81,000 clones, 85% seen once. Source material: peripheral blood. The source is a man in his forties or fifties with acute or convalescent COVID-19. The CDR3 runs from the conserved cysteine through the conserved F or W. Fields, in order: V gene, J gene, clone size, D gene, CDR3 protein, CDR3 DNA. The D gene is left open where the match is weak. Where a row states a size, it is once, few, many or the class of an expanded clone; other rows omit it.

>TRBV5-1|TRBJ2-5|-|-
CASSYGAYQETQYF
TGCGCCAGCAGCTATGGGGCGTACCAAGAGACCCAGTACTTC
>TRBV29-1|TRBJ2-5|-|-
CSVAGAEETQYF
TGCAGCGTTGCTGGGGCGGAAGAGACCCAGTACTTC
>TRBV24-1|TRBJ2-5|once|TRBD1
CATSEPDREETQYF
TGTGCCACCAGTGAACCAGACAGGGAAGAGACCCAGTACTTC
>TRBV5-4|TRBJ2-1|-|TRBD2
CASSEGGSGAGVGDNEQFF
TGTGCCAGCAGCGAGGGGGGTTCTGGAGCGGGAGTCGGTGACAATGAGCAGTTCTTC
>TRBV19|TRBJ1-5|-|TRBD1
CASSTGGGGQPQHF
TGTGCCAGTAGTACAGGGGGTGGGGGTCAGCCCCAGCATTTT
>TRBV28|TRBJ2-2|-|-
CASSLFRAGELFF
TGTGCCAGCAGTTTATTTCGGGCCGGGGAGCTGTTTTTT
>TRBV25-1|TRBJ2-1|-|TRBD1
CASSEEDRSYNEQFF
TGTGCCAGCAGTGAGGAGGACAGGTCCTACAATGAGCAGTTCTTC
>TRBV12-3/TRBV12-4|TRBJ2-7|-|-
CASSWDTDYEQYF
TGTGCCAGCAGTTGGGACACGGACTACGAGCAGTACTTC
>TRBV4-3|TRBJ2-1|-|-
CASSPSTLGGEQFF
TGCGCCAGCAGCCCGTCTACCCTAGGGGGTGAGCAGTTCTTC
>TRBV4-3|TRBJ2-2|-|-
CASSRRDTGELFF
TGCGCCAGCAGCCGAAGAGACACCGGGGAGCTGTTTTTT
>TRBV2|TRBJ1-1|-|TRBD1
CASSGTGGEKGDTEAFF
TGTGCCAGCAGTGGGACAGGGGGCGAGAAGGGAGACACTGAAGCTTTCTTT
>TRBV19|TRBJ1-1|-|TRBD1
CASTQWQGGGLPEAFF
TGTGCCAGTACCCAATGGCAGGGGGGCGGCCTACCTGAAGCTTTCTTT
>TRBV27|TRBJ2-3|-|TRBD2
CASSLSGTSGRAIDTQYF
TGTGCCAGCAGTTTATCGGGGACTAGCGGGAGGGCCATAGATACGCAGTATTTT
>TRBV7-2|TRBJ1-1|-|-
CASSLLSRSEAFF
TGTGCCAGCAGCCTACTTTCCAGGTCTGAAGCTTTCTTT
>TRBV3-1/TRBV3-2|TRBJ2-5|-|TRBD1
CASSRGQGRETQYF
TGTGCCAGCAGCCGGGGACAGGGACGAGAGACCCAGTACTTC
>TRBV6-2/TRBV6-3|TRBJ2-7|-|TRBD2
CASSYPGLASSYEQYF
TGTGCCAGCAGTTACCCAGGACTAGCCAGCTCCTACGAGCAGTACTTC
>TRBV20-1|TRBJ2-5|-|TRBD1
CSASLGTGHQETQYF
TGCAGTGCTAGTCTCGGGACAGGCCATCAAGAGACCCAGTACTTC
>TRBV5-1|TRBJ2-2|-|-
CASSLEGVNTGELFF
TGCGCCAGCAGCTTGGAAGGGGTGAACACCGGGGAGCTGTTTTTT
>TRBV7-2|TRBJ1-1|-|TRBD1
CASSPMPGGLTEAFF
TGTGCCAGCAGCCCAATGCCAGGGGGCTTGACTGAAGCTTTCTTT
>TRBV7-3|TRBJ1-1|-|-
CASSLQGPTLNTEAFF
TGTGCCAGCAGCTTGCAGGGGCCTACTTTGAACACTGAAGCTTTCTTT
>TRBV28|TRBJ1-2|once|TRBD1
CASSLTQGDGYTF
TGTGCCAGCAGTTTAACACAGGGGGATGGCTACACCTTC
>TRBV7-2|TRBJ2-7|-|-
CASSLGGLVSYEQYF
TGTGCCAGCAGCTTGGGGGGACTGGTATCCTACGAGCAGTACTTC
>TRBV19|TRBJ2-7|-|TRBD1
CASTPRGQQATEQYF
TGTGCCAGTACCCCTCGGGGACAGCAAGCCACCGAGCAGTACTTC
>TRBV18|TRBJ1-1|-|TRBD1
CASSPLSGDRGSFF
TGTGCCAGCTCACCACTGTCGGGGGACAGGGGATCTTTCTTT
>TRBV10-3|TRBJ1-5|once|-
CAISKGGNQPQHF
TGTGCCATCAGTAAAGGGGGAAATCAGCCCCAGCATTTT
>TRBV7-9|TRBJ2-2|-|TRBD1
CASSLVGQGGTGELFF
TGTGCCAGCAGCTTAGTCGGACAGGGGGGAACCGGGGAGCTGTTTTTT
>TRBV27|TRBJ2-4|-|TRBD2
CASSTGLAGGVAKNIQYF
TGTGCCAGCAGTACGGGACTAGCGGGAGGGGTGGCCAAAAACATTCAGTACTTC
>TRBV7-9|TRBJ2-2|-|-
CASSLEALLGGELFF
TGTGCCAGCAGCTTAGAAGCGCTTCTCGGAGGGGAGCTGTTTTTT
>TRBV5-4|TRBJ2-7|few|-
CASSLTQGSSYEQYF
TGTGCCAGCAGCTTGACACAGGGTTCCTCCTACGAGCAGTACTTC
>TRBV27|TRBJ2-3|few|-
CASSIGRISTDTQYF
TGTGCCAGCAGTATTGGGAGGATTAGCACAGATACGCAGTATTTT
>TRBV24-1|TRBJ2-5|-|TRBD2
CAASSGSVETQYF
TGTGCCGCCTCTAGCGGGAGCGTGGAGACCCAGTACTTC
>TRBV5-6|TRBJ2-6|-|TRBD1
CASSFDRGSSGANVLTF
TGTGCCAGCAGCTTCGACAGGGGAAGCTCTGGGGCCAACGTCCTGACTTTC
>TRBV5-4|TRBJ2-3|-|TRBD1
CASSLGGQGTDTQYF
TGTGCCAGCAGCCTCGGGGGACAGGGAACAGATACGCAGTATTTT
>TRBV5-1|TRBJ2-3|-|TRBD2
CASSLGLAGGSDTQYF
TGCGCCAGCAGCTTGGGATTAGCGGGAGGGTCAGATACGCAGTATTTT
>TRBV19|TRBJ2-1|-|TRBD1
CASRTGGIYNEQFF
TGTGCCAGTAGGACAGGGGGTATTTACAATGAGCAGTTCTTC
>TRBV5-6|TRBJ2-7|-|-
CASSLGGLSSYEQYF
TGTGCCAGCAGCTTGGGAGGACTCAGCTCCTACGAGCAGTACTTC
>TRBV12-3/TRBV12-4|TRBJ1-2|-|-
CASSLDRTVGYTF
TGTGCCAGCAGTTTAGACAGAACTGTTGGCTACACCTTC
>TRBV2|TRBJ2-5|-|TRBD1
CASRQRQGAKTQYF
TGTGCCAGCAGACAGAGACAGGGGGCAAAGACCCAGTACTTC
>TRBV18|TRBJ2-7|-|TRBD2
CASSLSGTSGGSSYEQYF
TGTGCCAGCTCACTGTCCGGGACTAGCGGGGGGTCTTCCTACGAGCAGTACTTC
>TRBV9|TRBJ2-1|-|-
CASSLAVRGGFDEQFF
TGTGCCAGCAGCTTAGCCGTCAGGGGAGGGTTCGATGAGCAGTTCTTC
>TRBV7-7|TRBJ2-7|-|TRBD2
CASSPGLAGTYEQYF
TGTGCCAGCAGCCCCGGACTAGCGGGGACCTACGAGCAGTACTTC